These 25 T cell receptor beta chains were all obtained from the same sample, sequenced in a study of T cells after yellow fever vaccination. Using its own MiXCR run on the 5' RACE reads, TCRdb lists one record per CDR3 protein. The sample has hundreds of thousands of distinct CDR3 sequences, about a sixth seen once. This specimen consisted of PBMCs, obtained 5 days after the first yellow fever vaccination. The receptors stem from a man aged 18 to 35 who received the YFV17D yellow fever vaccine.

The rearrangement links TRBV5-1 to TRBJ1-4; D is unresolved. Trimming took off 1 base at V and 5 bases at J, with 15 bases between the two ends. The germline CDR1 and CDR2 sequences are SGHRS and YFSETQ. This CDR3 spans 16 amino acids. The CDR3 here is CASSLSSTALNEKLFF. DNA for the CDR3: TGCGCCAGCAGCTTGAGTTCTACAGCGTTAAATGAAAAACTGTTTTTT.

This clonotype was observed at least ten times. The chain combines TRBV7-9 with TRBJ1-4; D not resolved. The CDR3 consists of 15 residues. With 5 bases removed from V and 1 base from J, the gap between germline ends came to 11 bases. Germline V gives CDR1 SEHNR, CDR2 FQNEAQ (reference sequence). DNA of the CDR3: TGTGCCAGCAGCCCAAGACGGGAAACTAATGAAAAACTGTTTTTT. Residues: CASSPRRETNEKLFF.

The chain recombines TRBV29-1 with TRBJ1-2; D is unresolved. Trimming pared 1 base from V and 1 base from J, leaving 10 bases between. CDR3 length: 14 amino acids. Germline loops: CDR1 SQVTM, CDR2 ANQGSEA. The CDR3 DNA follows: TGCAGCGTTGAAGTTCAACATAATAACTATGGCTACACCTTC. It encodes CSVEVQHNNYGYTF. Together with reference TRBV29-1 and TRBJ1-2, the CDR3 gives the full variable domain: SAVISQKPSRDICQRGTSLTIQCQVDSQVTMMFWYRQQPGQSLTLIATANQGSEATYESGFVIDKFPISRPNLTFSTLTVSNMSPEDSSIYLCSVEVQHNNYGYTFGSGTRLTVV.

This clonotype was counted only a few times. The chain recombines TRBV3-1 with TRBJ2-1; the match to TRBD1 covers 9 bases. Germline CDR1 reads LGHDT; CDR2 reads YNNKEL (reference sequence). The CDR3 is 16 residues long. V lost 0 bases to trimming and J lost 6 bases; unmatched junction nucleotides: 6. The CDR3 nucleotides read TGTGCCAGCAGCCAAGAAGGACAGGGGAATAGCAATGAGCAGTTCTTC. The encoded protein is CASSQEGQGNSNEQFF.

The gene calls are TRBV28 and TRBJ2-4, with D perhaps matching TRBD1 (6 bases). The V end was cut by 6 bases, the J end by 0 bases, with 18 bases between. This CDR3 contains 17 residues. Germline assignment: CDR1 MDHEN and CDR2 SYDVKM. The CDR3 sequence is CASRQPTGRLAKNIQYF. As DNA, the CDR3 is TGTGCCAGCAGACAACCGACAGGCCGACTAGCCAAAAACATTCAGTACTTC.

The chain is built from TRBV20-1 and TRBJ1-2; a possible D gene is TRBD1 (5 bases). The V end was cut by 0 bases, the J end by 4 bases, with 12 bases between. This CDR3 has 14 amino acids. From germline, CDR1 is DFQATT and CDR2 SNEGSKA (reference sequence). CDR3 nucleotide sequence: TGCAGTGCTAGAGATGGGGGGGAGGGCTATGGCTACACCTTC. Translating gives CSARDGGEGYGYTF.

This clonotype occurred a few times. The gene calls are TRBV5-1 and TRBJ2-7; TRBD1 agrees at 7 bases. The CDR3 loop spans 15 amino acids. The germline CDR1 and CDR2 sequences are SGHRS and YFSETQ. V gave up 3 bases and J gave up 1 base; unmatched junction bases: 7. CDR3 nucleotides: TGCGCCAGCAGCTCGGGGACAGCCAATTCCTACGAGCAGTACGTC. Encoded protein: CASSSGTANSYEQYV.

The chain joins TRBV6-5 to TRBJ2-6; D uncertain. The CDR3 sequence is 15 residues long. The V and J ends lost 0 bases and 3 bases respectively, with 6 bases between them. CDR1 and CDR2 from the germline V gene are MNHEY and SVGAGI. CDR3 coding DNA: TGTGCCAGCAGTTACTCCACGCGTGGGGCCAACGTCCTGACTTTC. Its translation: CASSYSTRGANVLTF.

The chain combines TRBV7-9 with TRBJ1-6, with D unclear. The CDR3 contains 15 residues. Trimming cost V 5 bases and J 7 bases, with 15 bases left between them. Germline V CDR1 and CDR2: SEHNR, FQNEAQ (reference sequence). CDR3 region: CASSPGRAGNSPLHF. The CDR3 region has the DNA TGTGCCAGCAGCCCCGGACGGGCAGGAAATTCACCCCTCCACTTT.

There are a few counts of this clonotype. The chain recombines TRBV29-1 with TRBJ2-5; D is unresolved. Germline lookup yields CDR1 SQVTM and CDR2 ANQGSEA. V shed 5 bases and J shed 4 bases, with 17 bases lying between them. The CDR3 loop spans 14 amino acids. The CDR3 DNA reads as TGCAGCGTTTCGAGCCCGGCCCAGGTAGAGACCCAGTACTTC. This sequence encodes CSVSSPAQVETQYF.

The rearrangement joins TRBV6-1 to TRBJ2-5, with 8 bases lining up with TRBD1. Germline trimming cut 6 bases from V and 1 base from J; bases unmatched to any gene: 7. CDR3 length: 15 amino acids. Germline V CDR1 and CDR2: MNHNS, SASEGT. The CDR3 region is CASRESGTGQETQYF. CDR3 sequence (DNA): TGTGCCAGCAGAGAGTCCGGGACAGGCCAAGAGACCCAGTACTTC.

The CDR3 reads CAWSVNTQETQYF. Here the CDR3 DNA reads TGTGCCTGGAGTGTAAACACCCAAGAGACCCAGTACTTC. The chain joins TRBV30 to TRBJ2-5; no clear D gene. The CDR3 has 13 amino acids. V was trimmed by 0 bases and J by 1 base, leaving 6 bases between them. Per germline, CDR1 GTSNPN and CDR2 SVGIG (reference sequence). Filled out from reference TRBV30 and TRBJ2-5, the complete variable domain reads SQTIHQWPATLVQPVGSPLSLECTVEGTSNPNLYWYRQAAGRGLQLLFYSVGIGQISSEVPQNLSASRPQDRQFILSSKKLLLSDSGFYLCAWSVNTQETQYFGPGTRLLVL.

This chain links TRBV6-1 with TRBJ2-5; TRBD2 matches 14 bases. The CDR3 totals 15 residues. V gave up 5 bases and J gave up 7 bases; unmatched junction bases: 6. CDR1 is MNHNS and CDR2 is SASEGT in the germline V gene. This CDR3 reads CASSKGLAGEWTQYF. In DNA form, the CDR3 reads TGTGCCAGCAGTAAGGGACTAGCGGGGGAGTGGACCCAGTACTTC.

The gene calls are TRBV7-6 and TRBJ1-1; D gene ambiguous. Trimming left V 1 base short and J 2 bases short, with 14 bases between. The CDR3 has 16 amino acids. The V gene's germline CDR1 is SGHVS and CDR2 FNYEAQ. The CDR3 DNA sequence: TGTGCCAGCAGCTTAGGCTCATCAGCGAGTAACACTGAAGCTTTCTTT. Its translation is CASSLGSSASNTEAFF.

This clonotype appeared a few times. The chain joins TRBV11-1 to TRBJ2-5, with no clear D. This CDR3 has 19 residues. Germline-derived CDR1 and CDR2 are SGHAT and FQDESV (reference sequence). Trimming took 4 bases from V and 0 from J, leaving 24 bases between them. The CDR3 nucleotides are TGTGCCAGCAGCTCCCGAGGAAGGTGGGCCAGGCAGTACCAAGAGACCCAGTACTTC. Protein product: CASSSRGRWARQYQETQYF.

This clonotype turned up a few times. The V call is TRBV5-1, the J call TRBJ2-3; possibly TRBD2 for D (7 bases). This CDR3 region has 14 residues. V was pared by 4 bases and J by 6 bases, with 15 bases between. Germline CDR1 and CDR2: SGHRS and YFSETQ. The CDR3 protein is CASSPYGGADTQYF. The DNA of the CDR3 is TGCGCCAGCAGCCCCTATGGGGGGGCCGATACGCAGTATTTT. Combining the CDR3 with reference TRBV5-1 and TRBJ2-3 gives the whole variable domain KAGVTQTPRYLIKTRGQQVTLSCSPISGHRSVSWYQQTPGQGLQFLFEYFSETQRNKGNFPGRFSGRQFSNSRSEMNVSTLELGDSALYLCASSPYGGADTQYFGPGTRLTVL.

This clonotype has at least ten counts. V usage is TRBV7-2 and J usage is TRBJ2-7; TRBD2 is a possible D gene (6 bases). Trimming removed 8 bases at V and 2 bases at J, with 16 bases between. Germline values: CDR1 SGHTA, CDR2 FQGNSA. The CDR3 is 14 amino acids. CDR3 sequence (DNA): TGTGCCAGCGGCGCGGGAACAGCAGCCTACGAGCAGTACTTC. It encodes CASGAGTAAYEQYF.

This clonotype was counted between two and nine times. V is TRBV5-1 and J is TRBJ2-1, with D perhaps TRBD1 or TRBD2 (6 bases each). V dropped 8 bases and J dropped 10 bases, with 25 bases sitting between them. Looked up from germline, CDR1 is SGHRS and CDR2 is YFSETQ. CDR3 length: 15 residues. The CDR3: CASTGAAGGSGEQFF. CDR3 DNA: TGCGCCAGTACGGGGGCCGCCGGGGGCTCGGGGGAGCAGTTCTTC.

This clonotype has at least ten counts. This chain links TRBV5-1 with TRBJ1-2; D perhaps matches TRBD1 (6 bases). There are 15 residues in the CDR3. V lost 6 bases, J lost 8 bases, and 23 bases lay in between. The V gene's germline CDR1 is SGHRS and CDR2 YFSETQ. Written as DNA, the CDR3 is TGCGCCAGCACCACAAGTACAGGGATGGGATACGGCTACACCTTC. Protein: CASTTSTGMGYGYTF.

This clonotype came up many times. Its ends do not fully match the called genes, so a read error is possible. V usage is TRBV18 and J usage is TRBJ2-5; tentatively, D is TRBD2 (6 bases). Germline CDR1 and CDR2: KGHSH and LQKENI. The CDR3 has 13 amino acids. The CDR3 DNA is TGCGCCAGCAGCCCCCAGGGACTGGAGACCCAGTACTTC. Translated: CASSPQGLETQYF.

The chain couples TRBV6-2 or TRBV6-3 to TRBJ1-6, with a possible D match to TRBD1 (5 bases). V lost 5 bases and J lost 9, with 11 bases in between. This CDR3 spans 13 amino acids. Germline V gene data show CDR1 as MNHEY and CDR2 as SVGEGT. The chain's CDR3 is CASSTRVSSPLHF. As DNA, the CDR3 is TGTGCCAGCAGTACCAGGGTTAGTTCACCCCTCCACTTT.

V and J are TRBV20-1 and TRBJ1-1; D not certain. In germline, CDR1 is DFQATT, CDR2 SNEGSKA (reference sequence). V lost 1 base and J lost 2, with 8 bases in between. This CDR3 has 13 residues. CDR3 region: CSARVGPNTEAFF. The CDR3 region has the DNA TGCAGTGCTAGAGTAGGTCCCAACACTGAAGCTTTCTTT.

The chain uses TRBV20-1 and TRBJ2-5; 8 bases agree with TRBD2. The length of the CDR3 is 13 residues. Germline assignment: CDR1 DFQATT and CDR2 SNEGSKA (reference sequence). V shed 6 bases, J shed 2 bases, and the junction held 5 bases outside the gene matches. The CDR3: CSAKLAAQETQYF. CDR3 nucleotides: TGCAGTGCCAAACTAGCGGCGCAAGAGACCCAGTACTTC.

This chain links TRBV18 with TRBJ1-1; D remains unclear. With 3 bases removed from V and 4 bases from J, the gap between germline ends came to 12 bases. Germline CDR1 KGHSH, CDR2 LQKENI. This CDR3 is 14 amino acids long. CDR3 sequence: CASSPISRSTEAFF. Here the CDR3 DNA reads TGTGCCAGCTCACCTATCTCCAGGAGCACTGAAGCTTTCTTT.

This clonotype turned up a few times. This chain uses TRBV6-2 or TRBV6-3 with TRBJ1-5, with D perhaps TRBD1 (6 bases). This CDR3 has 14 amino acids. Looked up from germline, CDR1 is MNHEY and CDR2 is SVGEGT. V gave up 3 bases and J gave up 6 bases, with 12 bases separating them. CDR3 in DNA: TGTGCCAGCAGTTATGGGGGGGCGAGTCAGCCCCAGCATTTT. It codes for CASSYGGASQPQHF.